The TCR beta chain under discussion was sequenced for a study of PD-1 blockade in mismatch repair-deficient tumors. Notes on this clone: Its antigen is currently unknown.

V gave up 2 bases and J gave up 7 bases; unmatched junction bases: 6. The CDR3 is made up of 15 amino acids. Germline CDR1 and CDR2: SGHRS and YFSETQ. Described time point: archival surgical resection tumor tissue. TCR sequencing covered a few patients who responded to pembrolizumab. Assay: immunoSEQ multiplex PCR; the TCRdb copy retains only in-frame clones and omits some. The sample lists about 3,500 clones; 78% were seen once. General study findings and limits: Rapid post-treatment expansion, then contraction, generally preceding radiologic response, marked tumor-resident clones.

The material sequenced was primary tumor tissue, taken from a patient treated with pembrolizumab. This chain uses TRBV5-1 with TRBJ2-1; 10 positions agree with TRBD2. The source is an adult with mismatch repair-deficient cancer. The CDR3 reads CASSFFTSGNNEQFF. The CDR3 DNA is TGCGCCAGCAGCTTCTTCACTAGCGGGAATAATGAGCAGTTCTTC.